The table lists the clone carrying this T cell receptor beta chain with many counts. Antigen: not known. The source of the sample is a study of T cells in Graves' hyperthyroidism and ophthalmopathy. It was RNA transcripts that yielded the amplified TCR beta CDR3 regions. HTBI primers were employed in a first-round RT-PCR of the TCR CDR3. TCRdb called the multiplex PCR reads again in MiXCR, with one record for every CDR3 protein. This table has approximately 590,000 distinct CDR3 sequences, about a sixth appearing once. There are 20 residues in the CDR3. The V and J ends lost 6 bases and 0 bases, in that order; junction bases with no gene match: 19. The study's findings and limits: Ophthalmopathy cases were set apart from stable hyperthyroidism by a 13 V-J model.

The clonotype comes from a woman in her twenties or thirties with Graves' hyperthyroidism. The rearrangement links TRBV12-3 or TRBV12-4 to TRBJ1-1, with 10 bases identical to TRBD1. The sequenced sample consisted of blood. The CDR3 DNA follows: TGTGCCAGCAGCTTGTACGGGACAGGGGTCCTTCGTTTTTTGAACACTGAAGCTTTCTTT. This encodes CASSLYGTGVLRFLNTEAFF.